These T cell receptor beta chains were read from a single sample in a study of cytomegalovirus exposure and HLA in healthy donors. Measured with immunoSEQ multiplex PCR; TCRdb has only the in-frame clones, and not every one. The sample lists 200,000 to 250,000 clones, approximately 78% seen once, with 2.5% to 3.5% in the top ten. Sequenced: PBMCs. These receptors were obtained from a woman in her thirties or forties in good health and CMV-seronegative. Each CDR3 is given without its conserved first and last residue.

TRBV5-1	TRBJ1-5	ASSLGGRGDANQPQH
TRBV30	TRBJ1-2	AWSRPGAGTLVYGYT
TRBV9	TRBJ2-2	ASSPRLNTGELF
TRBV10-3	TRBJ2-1	AISESGLAGGFYNEQF
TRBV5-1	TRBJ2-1	ASSLGQGAYNEQF
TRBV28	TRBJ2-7	ASSLFTTGSSYEQY
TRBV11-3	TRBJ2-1	ASSPRAAGGPPEQF
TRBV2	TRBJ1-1	ASERAEAF
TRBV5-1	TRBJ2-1	ASSLTVSDLYNEQF
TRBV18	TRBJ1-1	ASSPGGSRGTEAF
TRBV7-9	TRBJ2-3	ASSLFREGPDTQY
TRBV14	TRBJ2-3	ASSRISGSLSTDTQY
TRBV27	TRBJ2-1	ASSFSGRYNEQF
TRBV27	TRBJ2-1	ASSLVSYNEQF
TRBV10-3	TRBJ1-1	AISDLREDTEAF
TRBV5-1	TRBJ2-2	ASSLRVSGELF
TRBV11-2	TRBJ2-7	ASSSLTTGGPAYEQY
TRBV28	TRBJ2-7	ASSEAGTGGNYEQY
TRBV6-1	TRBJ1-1	ASSDEGTEAF
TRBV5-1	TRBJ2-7	ASSLETGGLNEQY
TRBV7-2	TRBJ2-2	ASSLTSTGELF
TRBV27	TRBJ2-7	ASSNIGVGQY
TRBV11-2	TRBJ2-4	ASSDEVGGLAGAKNIQY
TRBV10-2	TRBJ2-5	ASSLQETQY
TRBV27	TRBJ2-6	ASSPHPATDSGANVLT
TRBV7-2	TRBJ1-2	ASSLGSGTRGGYT